What follows are 14 T cell receptor beta chains derived from one specimen sequenced in a study of T cell responses to AZD1222 COVID-19 vaccine (dated by TCRdb to about 2021). Library preparation was by the immunoSEQ multiplex PCR assay. In its TCRdb copy, this immuneACCESS table keeps in-frame sequences only and misses some clones. Where compared with another copy, unresolved V genes explain less than half of these, and the others have no known cause. The sample records 100,000 to 150,000 clones, around 80% of which are singletons. The top ten clonotypes cover about a quarter of the sample. The time point label of this sample denotes: about 28 days (+/-7) after the second vaccine dose. The sequenced sample was peripheral blood, obtained 28 days after the second AZD1222 dose. These receptors were collected from an adult who received the AZD1222 COVID-19 vaccine.

A word on this clone: Other nucleotide sequences in the sample specify the same CDR3. This chain joins TRBV6-5 and TRBJ2-3; 7 bases line up with TRBD2. Germline V CDR1 and CDR2: MNHEY, SVGAGI. V was clipped by 7 bases and J by 3 bases; unmatched bases: 4. This CDR3 is 13 amino acids long. CDR3 region: CASTRTSTDTQYF. The CDR3 nucleotides are TGTGCCAGCACTCGGACTAGTACAGATACGCAGTATTTT.

J is TRBJ1-2 and V is TRBV19, with D uncertain. Trimming removed 3 bases from V and 7 bases from J, with 15 bases in between. This CDR3 region has 14 residues. Germline loops: CDR1 LNHDA, CDR2 SQIVND (reference sequence). The CDR3 spells CASSIPDLVGGYTF. The DNA of the CDR3 is TGTGCCAGTAGTATTCCTGACCTCGTAGGTGGCTACACCTTC. The whole variable domain, filled in from reference TRBV19 and TRBJ1-2, reads DGGITQSPKYLFRKEGQNVTLSCEQNLNHDAMYWYRQDPGQGLRLIYYSQIVNDFQKGDIAEGYSVSREKKESFPLTVTSAQKNPTAFYLCASSIPDLVGGYTFGSGTRLTVV.

The chain couples TRBV4-1 to TRBJ1-2; tentative D call: TRBD1 (5 bases). Per the germline V gene, CDR1 is MGHRA and CDR2 is YSYEKL. This CDR3 comprises 18 residues. V dropped 0 bases and J dropped 2 bases, with 19 bases sitting between them. The CDR3 is CASSQDDRPGWMNYGYTF. The CDR3 nucleotides read TGCGCCAGCAGCCAAGACGACAGACCTGGCTGGATGAACTATGGCTACACCTTC.

This chain joins TRBV5-8 and TRBJ1-5, with 8 nucleotides matching TRBD1. CDR1 is SGHTS, CDR2 YDEGEE, per germline. J was trimmed by 6 bases and V by 1 base; bases with no gene match: 9. This CDR3 spans 16 amino acids. The CDR3 is CASSLTGGKKFQPQHF. The CDR3 DNA follows: TGTGCCAGCAGCTTGACAGGGGGTAAAAAGTTTCAGCCCCAGCATTTT.

This clone occurred once. The chain recombines TRBV3-1 (or the pseudogene TRBV3-2) with TRBJ2-7, with 9 bases aligning to TRBD1. The trim removed 7 bases at V and 2 bases at J, leaving 12 bases unmatched. Germline V gene lookup returns CDR1 LGHDT and CDR2 YNNKEL (reference sequence). This CDR3 has 16 amino acids. The CDR3 here is CASTGGDREVTYEQYF. CDR3 bases: TGTGCCAGCACTGGAGGGGACAGGGAGGTCACCTACGAGCAGTACTTC.

The gene calls are TRBV6-1 and TRBJ2-2; TRBD1 matches 7 bases. With V trimmed by 6 bases and J by 4 bases, 5 bases remained unmatched. Germline V lookup: CDR1 MNHNS, CDR2 SASEGT. This CDR3 region has 14 residues. CDR3 DNA: TGTGCCAGCAGAGGGACAGCGAGCACCGGGGAGCTGTTTTTT. Amino acid sequence: CASRGTASTGELFF.

The chain has TRBV4-1 and TRBJ2-4; perhaps TRBD2 as D (5 bases). This CDR3 is 16 amino acids long. Looked up from germline, CDR1 is MGHRA and CDR2 is YSYEKL. Trimming stripped 4 bases from V and 0 bases from J, with 13 bases between. CDR3 in DNA: TGCGCCAGCAGCCCGAGGGCCAGTCAAGCCAAAAACATTCAGTACTTC. Protein product: CASSPRASQAKNIQYF.

This chain joins TRBV2 and TRBJ2-7; 7 bases align to TRBD2. The J segment lost 2 bases and the V segment lost 8 bases, leaving 3 bases of the junction unmatched. CDR1 and CDR2 from the germline V gene are SNHLY and FYNNEI. The CDR3 runs 12 residues. DNA of the CDR3: TGTGCCAGCGGGAGGGGTACCTACGAGCAGTACTTC. It is translated as CASGRGTYEQYF.

The rearrangement uses TRBV6-2 or TRBV6-3 and TRBJ2-7, with 7 bases matching TRBD2. Germline lookup yields CDR1 MNHEY and CDR2 SVGEGT. V lost 6 bases to trimming and J lost 2 bases; unmatched junction nucleotides: 7. CDR3 length: 14 residues. In DNA, the CDR3 is TGTGCCAGCAGCCCACGGACTAGTCCCTACGAGCAGTACTTC. Its protein product is CASSPRTSPYEQYF.

V is TRBV19 and J is TRBJ2-1; 7 nucleotides match TRBD1. The CDR3 spans 15 residues. Germline lookup yields CDR1 LNHDA and CDR2 SQIVND (reference sequence). Germline trimming cut 3 bases from V and 8 bases from J; bases unmatched to any gene: 10. CDR3 region: CASSIPDRANDEQFF. As DNA, the CDR3 is TGTGCCAGTAGTATCCCTGACAGGGCTAACGATGAGCAGTTCTTC. Full variable domain (rest looked up from reference TRBV19 and TRBJ2-1): DGGITQSPKYLFRKEGQNVTLSCEQNLNHDAMYWYRQDPGQGLRLIYYSQIVNDFQKGDIAEGYSVSREKKESFPLTVTSAQKNPTAFYLCASSIPDRANDEQFFGPGTRLTVL.

On this clone: Germline and junction disagree at one end, which may indicate a read error. The chain is built from TRBV6-2 or TRBV6-3 and TRBJ2-2, with 8 bases fitting TRBD2. The CDR3 is made up of 12 amino acids. Germline V gene sequence: CDR1 MNHEY, CDR2 SVGEGT. DNA of the CDR3: TGTGCCAGCAGTTACCCCGGACTAGCTATTCTTTTT. It is translated as CASSYPGLAILF.

This rearrangement joins TRBV4-1 to TRBJ2-1, with TRBD1 as a possible D gene (5 bases). Between the trimmed V and J ends, which lost 2 bases and 15 bases, there was a span of 20 bases. There are 14 residues in the CDR3. Germline CDR1 is MGHRA and CDR2 is YSYEKL. The CDR3 loop reads CASSQLPSGALWFF. The CDR3 DNA reads TGCGCCAGCAGCCAATTACCTTCTGGGGCCTTATGGTTCTTC.

The chain employs TRBV5-1 and TRBJ1-2; D ambiguous. V was trimmed by 0 bases and J by 5 bases, leaving 14 bases between them. This CDR3 has 15 residues. Germline V gene data show CDR1 as SGHRS and CDR2 as YFSETQ. The CDR3 loop reads CASSLALGPTYGYTF. Written as DNA, the CDR3 is TGCGCCAGCAGCTTGGCCCTGGGTCCTACTTATGGCTACACCTTC.

The chain has TRBV19 and TRBJ2-2; no definite D call. Germline CDR1 LNHDA, CDR2 SQIVND (reference sequence). This CDR3 region has 13 residues. V was trimmed by 3 bases and J by 6 bases, leaving 8 bases between them. CDR3 coding DNA: TGTGCCAGTAGTATCGGCTCACCCGGGGAGCTGTTTTTT. It encodes CASSIGSPGELFF.